This entry describes one T cell receptor (beta chain). The source of the sample is a study of human T cells and chemical hapten exposure. Study background: On the upper back, patch tests were applied with 0.01% DPC and read at 6 days.

Sample time point: pre-sensitization, week 0. Treatment in this sample: therapeutic diphenylcyclopropenone sensitization with weekly scalp DPC. In the library, unique molecular identifiers were attached to individual cDNA molecules. TCRdb itself ran the RACE reads through MiXCR, one entry per CDR3 protein. The repertoire has around 120,000 distinct CDR3 sequences, 13% of them found once; the top ten carry roughly 2.8%. The TCR was taken from a woman between 18 and 29 years old with alopecia areata. Some clones in this sample may be carry-over from other donors' samples. The sequenced sample was whole blood, obtained in connection with sensitization to the hapten diphenylcyclopropenone (DPC).

The CDR3: CASSLYRTGGTGELFF. The CDR3 DNA is TGTGCCAGCAGTTTATATAGAACGGGTGGCACCGGGGAGCTGTTTTTT. The rearrangement links TRBV28 to TRBJ2-2; D is unclear. CDR3 size: 16 residues. Looked up from germline, CDR1 is MDHEN and CDR2 is SYDVKM. The V end lost 1 base, the J end lost 4 bases, and 13 bases lay between the germline ends.